This TCR beta chain came from a study of CD4 T cells in relation to SARS-CoV-2 and coronaviruses. About this clone itself: Its antigen is unidentified.

Before the COVID-19 pandemic, during about 2011-2018, CD4+ T cells were taken from unexposed donors. After roughly ten days of culture, CD4+ T cells were isolated. Profiled with immunoSEQ multiplex PCR; TCRdb holds only in-frame clones, not every one. The sample consists of under 25,000 clones, roughly 80% of them appearing once. This TCR was sampled from a human donor in good health. Sample: CD4+ T cells from PBMCs, cultured in vitro.

The CDR3 sequence is CASSEKGYGYTF. CDR3 sequence (DNA): TGTGCCAGCAGTGAGAAGGGCTATGGCTACACCTTC. The chain recombines TRBV2 with TRBJ1-2, with no clear D. This CDR3 has 12 residues. Germline V gene sequence: CDR1 SNHLY, CDR2 FYNNEI. The V end lost 3 bases, the J end lost 4 bases, and 6 bases lay between the germline ends.